There are a few counts of the clone carrying this T cell receptor (beta chain). The germline gives CDR1 ENHRY, CDR2 SYGVKD. This CDR3 spans 14 amino acids. V was shortened by 4 bases and J by 0 bases, with 8 bases between the two germline ends. This entry comes from a study of blood T cells in healthy people across ages. Alongside a J-beta primer mix, a sample-barcoded 5' primer served in a second PCR lasting about 7 to 11 cycles. TCRdb re-analysed the 5' RACE reads in MiXCR, keeping a single row per CDR3 protein. The sample has 700,000 or so distinct CDR3 sequences, 22% seen once; the top ten hold 22%.

Specimen: blood. This TCR was sampled from a man between 65 and 85 years old in good health. This chain joins TRBV10-3 and TRBJ2-3, with D perhaps matching TRBD1 (5 bases). DNA of the CDR3: TGTGCCATCAGTGTGGACACTAGCACAGATACGCAGTATTTT. It encodes CAISVDTSTDTQYF.